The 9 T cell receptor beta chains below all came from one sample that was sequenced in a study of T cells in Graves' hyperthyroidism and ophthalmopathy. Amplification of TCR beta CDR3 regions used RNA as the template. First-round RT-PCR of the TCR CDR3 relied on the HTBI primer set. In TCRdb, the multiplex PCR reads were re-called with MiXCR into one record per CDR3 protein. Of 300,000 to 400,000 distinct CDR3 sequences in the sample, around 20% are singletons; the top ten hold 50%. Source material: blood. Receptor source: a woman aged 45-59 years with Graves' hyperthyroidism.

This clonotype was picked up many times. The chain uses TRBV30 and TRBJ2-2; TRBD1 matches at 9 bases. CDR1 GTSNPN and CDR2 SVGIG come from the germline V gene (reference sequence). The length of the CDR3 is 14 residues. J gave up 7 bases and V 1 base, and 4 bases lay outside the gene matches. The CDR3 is CAWSDRGQGGELFF. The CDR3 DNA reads TGTGCCTGGAGTGACAGGGGGCAGGGCGGGGAGCTGTTTTTT.

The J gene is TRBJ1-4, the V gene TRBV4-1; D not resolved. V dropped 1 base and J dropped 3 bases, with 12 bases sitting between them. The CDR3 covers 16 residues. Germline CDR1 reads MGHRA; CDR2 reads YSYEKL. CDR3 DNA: TGCGCCAGCAGCCAAGTGGGGAGTTGGGCTAATGAAAAACTGTTTTTT. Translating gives CASSQVGSWANEKLFF.

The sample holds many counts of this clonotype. CDR3 protein: CASRVGGEQYF. The CDR3 region has the DNA TGTGCCAGCAGGGTAGGAGGAGAGCAGTACTTC. The chain has TRBV2 and TRBJ2-7, with D maybe TRBD2 (5 bases). The CDR3 runs to 11 residues. V lost 6 bases to trimming and J lost 7 bases, with 10 bases between them. CDR1 SNHLY and CDR2 FYNNEI come from the germline V gene.

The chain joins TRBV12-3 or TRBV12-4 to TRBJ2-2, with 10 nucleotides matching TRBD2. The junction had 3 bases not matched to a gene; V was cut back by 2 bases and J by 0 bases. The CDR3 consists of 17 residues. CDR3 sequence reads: CASSLWSGGANTGELFF. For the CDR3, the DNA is TGTGCCAGCAGTTTATGGAGCGGGGGGGCGAACACCGGGGAGCTGTTTTTT.

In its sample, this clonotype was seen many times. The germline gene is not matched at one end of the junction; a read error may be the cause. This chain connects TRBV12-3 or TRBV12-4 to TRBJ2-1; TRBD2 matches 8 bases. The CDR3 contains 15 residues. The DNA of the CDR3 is TGTGCCAGCAGCTTAGGACTAGCTAGGTACAATGAGCAGTTCTTC. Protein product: CASSLGLARYNEQFF.

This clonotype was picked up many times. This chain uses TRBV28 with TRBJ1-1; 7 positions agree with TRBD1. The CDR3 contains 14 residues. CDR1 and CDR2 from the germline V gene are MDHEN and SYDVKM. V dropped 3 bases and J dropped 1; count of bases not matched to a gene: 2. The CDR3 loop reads CASSLTGKNTEAFF. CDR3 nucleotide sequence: TGTGCCAGCAGTTTGACAGGGAAGAACACTGAAGCTTTCTTT.

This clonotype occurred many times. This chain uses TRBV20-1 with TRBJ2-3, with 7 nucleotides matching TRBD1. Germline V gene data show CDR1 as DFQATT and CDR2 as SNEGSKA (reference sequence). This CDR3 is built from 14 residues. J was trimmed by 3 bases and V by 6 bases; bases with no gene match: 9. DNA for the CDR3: TGCAGTGCCCCAGACAGGGAAAAAACAGATACGCAGTATTTT. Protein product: CSAPDREKTDTQYF.

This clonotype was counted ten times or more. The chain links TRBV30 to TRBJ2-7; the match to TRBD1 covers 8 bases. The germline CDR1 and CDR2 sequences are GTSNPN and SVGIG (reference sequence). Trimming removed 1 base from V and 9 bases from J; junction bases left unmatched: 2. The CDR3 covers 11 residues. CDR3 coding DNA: TGTGCCTGGAGTGAAACAGGGGGGCAGTACTTC. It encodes CAWSETGGQYF. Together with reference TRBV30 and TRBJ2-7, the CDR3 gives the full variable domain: SQTIHQWPATLVQPVGSPLSLECTVEGTSNPNLYWYRQAAGRGLQLLFYSVGIGQISSEVPQNLSASRPQDRQFILSSKKLLLSDSGFYLCAWSETGGQYFGPGTRLTVT.

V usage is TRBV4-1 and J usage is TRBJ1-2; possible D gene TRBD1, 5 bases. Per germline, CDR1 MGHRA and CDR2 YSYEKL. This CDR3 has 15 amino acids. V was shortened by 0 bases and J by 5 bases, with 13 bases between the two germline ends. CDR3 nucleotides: TGCGCCAGCAGCCAAGATCCGGGACGTCAGTATGGCTACACCTTC. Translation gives CASSQDPGRQYGYTF.